These 10 T cell receptor beta chains came from one sample sequenced in a study of blood T cells in healthy people across ages. With a J-beta primer mix and a sample-barcoded 5' primer, a second PCR ran about 7 to 11 cycles. TCRdb used MiXCR to reprocess the 5' RACE reads, holding one entry per CDR3 protein. The table has approximately 800,000 distinct CDR3 sequences, about 62% seen once. The sequencing sample was made of blood. These receptors came from a man aged 25-40 years in good health.

The chain uses TRBV29-1 and TRBJ2-1; 10 positions match TRBD2. CDR3 size: 14 residues. V was pared by 4 bases and J by 8 bases, with 8 bases of the junction left unmatched. CDR1 is SQVTM, CDR2 ANQGSEA, per germline. The CDR3 DNA sequence: TGCAGCGTTGGGGCTAGCGGGAGTGGGGATGAGCAGTTCTTC. This gives the protein CSVGASGSGDEQFF.

The J gene is TRBJ2-7, the V gene TRBV13, with D possibly TRBD1 on 6 matching bases. The better agreement between TRBJ2-5 and the DNA end casts doubt on the J call. Germline V gene sequence: CDR1 PRHDT, CDR2 FYEKMQ (reference sequence). This CDR3 region has 14 residues. The CDR3 DNA is TGTGCCAGCAGCTCTCCTCACAGGGATGAGACCCAGTACTTC. This encodes CASSSPHRDETQYF.

This clonotype occurred a few times. The rearrangement joins TRBV20-1 to TRBJ1-5; D gene unclear. This CDR3 has 12 residues. V was pared by 3 bases and J by 7 bases, with 10 bases between. The V gene's germline CDR1 is DFQATT and CDR2 SNEGSKA (reference sequence). DNA of the CDR3: TGCAGTGCTAGGTCGGGAGGACAGCCCCAGCATTTT. It codes for CSARSGGQPQHF.

V usage is TRBV20-1 and J usage is TRBJ2-7, with D possibly TRBD2 on 6 matching bases. Trimming shortened V by 8 bases and J by 2 bases, and 13 bases separated the two germline ends. The CDR3 runs 12 residues. Per the germline V gene, CDR1 is DFQATT and CDR2 is SNEGSKA (reference sequence). CDR3 protein: CSLGGKAYEQYF. DNA of the CDR3: TGCAGTCTTGGGGGGAAAGCCTACGAGCAGTACTTC.

This rearrangement joins TRBV6-1 to TRBJ2-7; 12 positions match TRBD2. Germline CDR1 and CDR2: MNHNS and SASEGT. There are 15 residues in the CDR3. V lost 8 bases and J lost 3; bases outside the gene matches: 8. CDR3 sequence: CASLPTSGGNYEQYF. In DNA form, the CDR3 reads TGTGCCAGCCTCCCGACTAGCGGGGGCAACTACGAGCAGTACTTC.

With regard to this clonotype: At one end, the junction sequence differs from germline, possibly due to a read error. The rearrangement links TRBV29-1 to TRBJ2-3; the match to TRBD2 covers 10 bases. From germline, CDR1 is SQVTM and CDR2 ANQGSEA. The length of the CDR3 is 14 residues. DNA for the CDR3: TGCGGCGTGAAGAGCGGGGGGGCATCAGATACGCAGTATTTT. Translated: CGVKSGGASDTQYF.

In this sample, this clonotype turned up many times. The V and J genes are TRBV7-2 and TRBJ1-1, with TRBD1 as a possible D gene (5 bases). This CDR3 spans 14 amino acids. V was pared by 5 bases and J by 3 bases, with 13 bases between. CDR1 is SGHTA, CDR2 FQGNSA, per germline. The CDR3 DNA follows: TGTGCCAGCAGCCCCCTGGGGGGAGACACTGAAGCTTTCTTT. This encodes CASSPLGGDTEAFF.

V usage is TRBV2 and J usage is TRBJ2-5, with 9 bases fitting TRBD1. With the DNA end fitting TRBJ2-7 better, the J assignment may be wrong. The germline V gene encodes CDR1 SNHLY and CDR2 FYNNEI. The CDR3 is 14 residues long. CDR3 sequence: CASSGQGSNYEQYF. In nucleotides, the CDR3 is TGTGCCAGCAGCGGACAGGGGTCAAACTACGAGCAGTACTTC.

The J gene is TRBJ2-7, the V gene TRBV20-1; TRBD1 agrees at 9 bases. The J call is in doubt because the DNA end fits TRBJ2-5 better. There are 14 residues in the CDR3. Germline CDR1 is DFQATT and CDR2 is SNEGSKA (reference sequence). The CDR3 sequence is CSAWDRENTETQYF. The CDR3, as DNA: TGCAGTGCTTGGGACAGGGAGAACACGGAGACCCAGTACTTC.

This clonotype has just a few counts. The V gene is TRBV4-2, the J gene TRBJ2-1; either TRBD1 or TRBD2 may supply D (5 bases each). Looked up from germline, CDR1 is LGHNA and CDR2 is YNFKEQ. Trimming left V 4 bases short and J 15 bases short, with 19 bases between. The CDR3 length is 13 residues. CDR3: CASSPIAGTMRFF. As DNA, the CDR3 is TGTGCCAGCAGCCCCATAGCAGGGACGATGCGGTTCTTC.